This T cell receptor beta chain is from a study of T cell responses to AZD1222 COVID-19 vaccine. Study-wide points: Seropositive AZD1222 recipients at baseline numbered only five or six. Reportedly, nearly half of unique spike TCRs recognized epitopes outside B.1.351/B.1.1.7 mutations. Spike-specific TCR breadth and depth were elevated following two AZD1222 doses. Clonal diversity may have been underestimated, and the donors were mostly white British, with more females than males.

The CDR3 length is 15 residues. V dropped 4 bases and J dropped 5 bases, with 15 bases sitting between them. The germline gives CDR1 KGHSH, CDR2 LQKENI. Note on this clone: Its antigen remains unidentified.

Measured with immunoSEQ multiplex PCR; TCRdb has only the in-frame clones, and not every one. The data show about 81,000 clones, 85% to 90% seen once. V usage is TRBV18 and J usage is TRBJ2-1; the D gene is possibly TRBD2 (6 bases). Sequencing used peripheral blood, obtained 28 days after the second AZD1222 dose. The source is an adult who received the AZD1222 COVID-19 vaccine. CDR3 coding DNA: TGTGCCAGCTCACGGACGGTGGGACTTAACAATGAGCAGTTCTTC. It is translated as CASSRTVGLNNEQFF.